This entry is about one TCR beta chain. What it recognizes is unknown. The data stem from a study of shared clonotypes between healthy human individuals. Points from the study as a whole: Among several donors, approximately 5% of naive CD4 clonotypes were found in common. Even with large depth, rarefaction showed that sorted-subset sequencing was incomplete.

Clones were sequenced by immunoSEQ multiplex PCR, and TCRdb holds only the in-frame ones, with some missing. Of around 1.1 million clones detected, about 80% appear once; the ten largest clones hold 0.61%. J lost 5 bases, V lost 2 bases, and 4 bases had no gene match. This CDR3 is 15 amino acids long. Germline CDR1 and CDR2: SGHAT and FQDESV (reference sequence). A split of CD4+ cells into CD45RA+ naive and CD45RA-negative memory subsets was performed. The chain is built from TRBV11-1 and TRBJ2-7; TRBD2 aligns across 12 bases. This receptor was identified in a man aged 18 to 35 in good health. Some clones in this sample may be carry-over from other donors' samples. Source material: memory CD4+ T cells from PBMCs. Subset here: CD45RA-negative fraction. In nucleotides, the CDR3 is TGTGCCAGCAGCTTAAGACTAGCGGGAGTCCACGAGCAGTACTTC. As protein: CASSLRLAGVHEQYF.